This T cell receptor (beta chain) was recovered during a study of OX40 agonist ivuxolimab in advanced cancers. Across the whole study: Ivuxolimab was delivered to patients intravenously every 2 weeks at doses spanning 0.01 to 10 mg/kg. Averaging about 60 years in age, with a range of roughly 20 to 80, the cohort was 80% to 90% male. Study results and limitations: Both blood CD4+ and CD8+ T cells showed clonal growth by week 6 at 0.1 to 3.0 mg/kg. Average numbers of expanded clones were greater in CD8+ T cells than in CD4+.

The CDR3 runs to 13 residues. The V and J ends lost 1 base and 12 bases, in that order; junction bases with no gene match: 6. Germline CDR1 SEHNR, CDR2 FQNEAQ (reference sequence). Profiling relied on immunoSEQ multiplex PCR, and the TCRdb table lists in-frame clones only, not all of them. There are more than 45,000 clones in the sample; roughly 85% occur only once, and around 3.3% lies in the top ten. To note about this clone: Its antigen is still unknown.

This TCR was recovered from an adult with an advanced solid tumor such as melanoma, head and neck, liver or kidney cancer. The sequencing used CD4+ or CD8+ T cells sorted from blood, collected in a trial of the OX40 agonist ivuxolimab. The V call is TRBV7-9, the J call TRBJ1-2; 9 nucleotides agree with TRBD1. The CDR3 nucleotides are TGTGCCAGCAGCTTAGACAGGGGGCACCCTAACACCTTC. It is translated as CASSLDRGHPNTF. The full variable domain, with the rest looked up from reference TRBV7-9 and TRBJ1-2, is DTGVSQNPRHKITKRGQNVTFRCDPISEHNRLYWYRQTLGQGPEFLTYFQNEAQLEKSRLLSDRFSAERPKGSFSTLEIQRTEQGDSAMYLCASSLDRGHPNTFGSGTRLTVV.